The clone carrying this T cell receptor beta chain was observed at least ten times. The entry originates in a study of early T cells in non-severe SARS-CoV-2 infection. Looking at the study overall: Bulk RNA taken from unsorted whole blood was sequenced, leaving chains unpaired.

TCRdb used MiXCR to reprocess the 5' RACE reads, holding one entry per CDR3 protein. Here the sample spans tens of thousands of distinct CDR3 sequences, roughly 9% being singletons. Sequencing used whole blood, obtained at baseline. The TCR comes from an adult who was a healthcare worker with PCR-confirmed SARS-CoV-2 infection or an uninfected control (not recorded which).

CDR3 DNA: TGTGCCAGCAGCCAAGGCCCCCTGGAGCGGCAGTACTTC. It is translated as CASSQGPLERQYF. The V and J genes are TRBV14 and TRBJ2-7; D not resolved. Germline CDR1 is SGHDN and CDR2 is FVKESK. Trimming shortened V by 1 base and J by 9 bases, and 13 bases separated the two germline ends. This CDR3 has 13 residues.